A selection of T cell receptor beta chains follows, all from one sample in a study of cytomegalovirus exposure and HLA in healthy donors. Some clones are missing from TCRdb's copy, which holds only in-frame ones; the method was immunoSEQ multiplex PCR. The repertoire consists of 110,000 or so clones, with around 80% occurring once and the leading ten covering around 8.2%. Sequenced sample: PBMCs. These receptors were collected from a middle-aged man in good health and CMV-seropositive. The CDR3 runs from the conserved cysteine through the conserved F or W. D genes are given only for firm matches. Expanded clones get a size class; other rows say once, few or many, or leave the size out.

d_call j_call v_call clone_size cdr3_length cdr3_aa cdr3_nt
. TRBJ1-1 TRBV11-2 few 13 CASLKDRNTEAFF TGTGCCAGCCTAAAAGACAGGAACACTGAAGCTTTCTTT
. TRBJ2-3 TRBV5-4 . 15 CASSFEREDTDTQYF TGTGCCAGCAGCTTCGAACGGGAAGACACAGATACGCAGTATTTT
TRBD1 TRBJ2-2 TRBV2 . 15 CASRSGTANTGELFF TGTGCCAGCAGGTCCGGGACAGCGAACACCGGGGAGCTGTTTTTT
. TRBJ2-7 TRBV6-1 . 13 CASLRALSYEQYF TGTGCCAGCCTTAGAGCTCTCTCCTACGAGCAGTACTTC
TRBD2 TRBJ2-1 TRBV7-8 . 15 CASSLGVSGGIEQFF TGTGCCAGCAGCTTAGGGGTTTCGGGAGGGATTGAGCAGTTCTTC
. TRBJ2-3 TRBV12-5 . 15 CASGFGGGGTDTQYF TGTGCTAGTGGTTTTGGGGGAGGCGGGACAGATACGCAGTATTTT
TRBD2 TRBJ2-7 TRBV2 . 15 CASRAGLAGDDEQYF TGTGCCAGCAGGGCGGGACTAGCGGGAGATGACGAGCAGTACTTC
TRBD1 TRBJ1-5 TRBV6-5 . 14 CASSGTGGAGSQHF TGTGCCAGCAGCGGGACAGGGGGGGCCGGGTCCCAGCATTTT
. TRBJ2-5 TRBV7-2 . 14 CASSSWGAQETQYF TGTGCCAGCAGCTCATGGGGAGCCCAAGAGACCCAGTACTTC
. TRBJ2-7 TRBV11-3 . 12 CASSLPVREQYF TGTGCCAGCAGCTTGCCAGTGAGGGAGCAGTACTTC
TRBD1 TRBJ2-1 TRBV5-8 . 15 CASSARDRGLNEQFF TGTGCCAGCAGCGCCCGGGACAGGGGGCTAAATGAGCAGTTCTTC
TRBD1 TRBJ2-1 TRBV27 . 14 CASSPDRVENEQFF TGTGCCAGCAGCCCTGACAGGGTAGAAAATGAGCAGTTCTTC
. TRBJ1-5 TRBV27 . 15 CASSLTTGPNQPQHF TGTGCCAGCAGTTTAACAACAGGGCCGAATCAGCCCCAGCATTTT
TRBD1 TRBJ1-2 TRBV11-2 . 15 CASSLGQGPYYGYTF TGTGCCAGCAGCCTCGGACAGGGTCCCTACTATGGCTACACCTTC
TRBD1 TRBJ1-4 TRBV4-2 . 15 CASSQGQGGNEKLFF TGTGCCAGCAGCCAAGGACAGGGAGGAAATGAAAAACTGTTTTTT
. TRBJ2-2 TRBV4-2 . 18 CASSQDFIGQGNTGELFF TGTGCCAGCAGCCAAGATTTCATAGGGCAGGGTAACACCGGGGAGCTGTTTTTT
. TRBJ1-4 TRBV4-1 . 19 CASSQAGGIWTPHNEKLFF TGCGCCAGCAGCCAAGCGGGGGGGATCTGGACGCCTCATAATGAAAAACTGTTTTTT
. TRBJ1-2 TRBV28 . 12 CASSLSSGGYTF TGTGCCAGCAGTTTATCTAGCGGGGGCTACACCTTC
. TRBJ2-3 TRBV7-3 . 15 CASSLGGRAVDTQYF TGTGCCAGCAGCTTAGGTGGGCGGGCCGTAGATACGCAGTATTTT
TRBD1 TRBJ2-1 TRBV5-4 once 15 CASSFWTGGSDEQFF TGTGCCAGCAGCTTCTGGACAGGGGGCAGCGATGAGCAGTTCTTC
. TRBJ1-2 TRBV19 . 15 CASTPGGSLNYGYTF TGTGCCAGTACCCCGGGTGGCAGTTTAAACTATGGCTACACCTTC
. TRBJ2-2 TRBV19 once 14 CATLDRSNTGELFF TGTGCCACCCTAGACAGATCGAACACCGGGGAGCTGTTTTTT
. TRBJ1-3 TRBV30 few 15 CAWSVQGVSGNTIYF TGTGCCTGGAGTGTACAAGGAGTCTCTGGAAACACCATATATTTT
. TRBJ2-3 TRBV6-6 . 15 CASSPMQGSTDTQYF TGTGCCAGCAGCCCTATGCAGGGAAGCACAGATACGCAGTATTTT
TRBD2 TRBJ2-5 TRBV7-6 . 12 CASSLGGEDQYF TGTGCCAGCAGCCTGGGGGGGGAAGACCAGTACTTC
. TRBJ1-1 TRBV19 . 14 CASNPWGGQGEAFF TGTGCCAGTAATCCCTGGGGGGGTCAGGGGGAAGCTTTCTTT
. TRBJ1-5 TRBV6-5 few 13 CASAEGYNQPQHF TGTGCCAGCGCCGAGGGATACAATCAGCCCCAGCATTTT
. TRBJ2-1 TRBV30 few 18 CAWSVLKGGRSSYNEQFF TGTGCCTGGAGTGTACTAAAAGGAGGGAGGAGCTCCTACAATGAGCAGTTCTTC
TRBD2 TRBJ2-2 TRBV4-3 once 16 CASARSLAGDTGELFF TGCGCCAGCGCACGCTCGCTAGCGGGGGACACCGGGGAGCTGTTTTTT
TRBD2 TRBJ2-7 TRBV6-5 . 14 CASNPGRAIYEQYF TGTGCCAGCAACCCAGGGAGGGCGATATACGAGCAGTACTTC
TRBD1 TRBJ1-1 TRBV4-3 . 14 CASSQGSGGTEAFF TGCGCCAGCAGCCAAGGGTCAGGGGGCACTGAAGCTTTCTTT
. TRBJ2-7 TRBV11-1 . 13 CASSLLAAREQYF TGTGCCAGCAGCCTGCTGGCGGCGCGGGAGCAGTACTTC
TRBD1 TRBJ1-6 TRBV28 once 15 CASSSKLTGNSPLHF TGTGCCAGCAGTTCAAAACTGACAGGGAACTCACCCCTCCACTTT
TRBD1 TRBJ1-2 TRBV6-6 few 15 CASSYRGTDNYGYTF TGTGCCAGCAGTTACCGTGGGACAGACAACTATGGCTACACCTTC
TRBD1 TRBJ1-4 TRBV5-1 . 15 CASSWGTGGNEKLFF TGCGCCAGCAGCTGGGGGACAGGGGGCAATGAAAAACTGTTTTTT
. TRBJ2-1 TRBV29-1 . 15 CSGEGYGGAYNEQFF TGCAGCGGTGAGGGGTATGGCGGGGCTTACAATGAGCAGTTCTTC
TRBD1 TRBJ1-5 TRBV7-9 . 15 CASSTDREVDQPQHF TGTGCCAGCAGCACAGACAGGGAGGTGGATCAGCCCCAGCATTTT
. TRBJ1-4 TRBV7-2 . 15 CASSSKQGPNEKLFF TGTGCCAGCAGCTCCAAACAGGGTCCTAATGAAAAACTGTTTTTT